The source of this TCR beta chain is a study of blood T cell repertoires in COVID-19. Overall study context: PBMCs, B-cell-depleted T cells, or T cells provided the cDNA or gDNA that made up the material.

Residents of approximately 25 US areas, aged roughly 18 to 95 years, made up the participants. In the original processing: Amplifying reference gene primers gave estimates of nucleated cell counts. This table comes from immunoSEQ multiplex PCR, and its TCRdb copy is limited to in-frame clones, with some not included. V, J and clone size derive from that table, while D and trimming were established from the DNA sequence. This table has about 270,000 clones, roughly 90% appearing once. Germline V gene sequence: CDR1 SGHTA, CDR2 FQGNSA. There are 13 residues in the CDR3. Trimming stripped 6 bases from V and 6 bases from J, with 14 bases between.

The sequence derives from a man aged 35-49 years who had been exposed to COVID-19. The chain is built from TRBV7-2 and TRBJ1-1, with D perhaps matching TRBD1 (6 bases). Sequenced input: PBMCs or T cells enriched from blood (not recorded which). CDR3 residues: CASSSTGFAEAFF. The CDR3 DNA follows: TGTGCCAGCAGTTCTACAGGGTTCGCTGAAGCTTTCTTT.